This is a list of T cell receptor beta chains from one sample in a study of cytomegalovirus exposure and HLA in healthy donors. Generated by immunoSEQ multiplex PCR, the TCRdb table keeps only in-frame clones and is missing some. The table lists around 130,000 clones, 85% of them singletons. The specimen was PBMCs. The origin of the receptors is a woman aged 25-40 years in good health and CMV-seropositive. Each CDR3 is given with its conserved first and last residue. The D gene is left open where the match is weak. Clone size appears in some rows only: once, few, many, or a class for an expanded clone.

cdr3_aa: CACGRQGGGNTEAFF
cdr3_nt: TGTGCCTGTGGGCGACAGGGGGGCGGAAACACTGAAGCTTTCTTT
clone_size: .
v_call: TRBV30
j_call: TRBJ1-1
d_call: TRBD1

cdr3_aa: CASSPSGGSTNEQFF
cdr3_nt: TGCGCCAGCAGCCCCTCTGGGGGCTCGACCAATGAGCAGTTCTTC
clone_size: .
v_call: TRBV5-1
j_call: TRBJ2-1
d_call: .

cdr3_aa: CASRDGGGKNIQYF
cdr3_nt: TGTGCCAGTCGTGATGGAGGTGGGAAAAACATTCAGTACTTC
clone_size: .
v_call: TRBV19
j_call: TRBJ2-4
d_call: .

cdr3_aa: CASSLGSTEAFF
cdr3_nt: TGTGCCAGCAGCTTAGGGAGCACTGAAGCTTTCTTT
clone_size: .
v_call: TRBV13
j_call: TRBJ1-1
d_call: .

cdr3_aa: CASTPNREYGYTF
cdr3_nt: TGTGCCAGCACCCCCAACAGGGAATATGGCTACACCTTC
clone_size: .
v_call: TRBV4-2
j_call: TRBJ1-2
d_call: .

cdr3_aa: CASGQQGLDEAFF
cdr3_nt: TGCGCCAGCGGTCAACAGGGTCTAGATGAAGCTTTCTTT
clone_size: .
v_call: TRBV5-1
j_call: TRBJ1-1
d_call: .

cdr3_aa: CASSPPGDRVHGYTF
cdr3_nt: TGTGCCAGCTCACCACCAGGGGACAGGGTCCATGGCTACACCTTC
clone_size: .
v_call: TRBV18
j_call: TRBJ1-2
d_call: TRBD1

cdr3_aa: CSSSFKNTEAFF
cdr3_nt: TGTTCCAGCAGCTTCAAGAACACTGAAGCTTTCTTT
clone_size: .
v_call: TRBV7-9
j_call: TRBJ1-1
d_call: .

cdr3_aa: CASSFGPQDSSYEQYF
cdr3_nt: TGTGCCAGCAGTTTTGGCCCCCAGGACAGCTCCTACGAGCAGTACTTC
clone_size: .
v_call: TRBV27
j_call: TRBJ2-7
d_call: .

cdr3_aa: CAIGDRTLYHEQYF
cdr3_nt: TGTGCCATCGGGGACAGAACGTTGTACCACGAGCAGTACTTC
clone_size: .
v_call: TRBV10-3
j_call: TRBJ2-7
d_call: TRBD1

cdr3_aa: CASTLRRGQGNYGYTF
cdr3_nt: TGTGCCAGCACCCTTAGGCGGGGACAGGGAAACTATGGCTACACCTTC
clone_size: .
v_call: TRBV28
j_call: TRBJ1-2
d_call: TRBD1

cdr3_aa: CASSVGPSGVVSGANVLTF
cdr3_nt: TGTGCCAGCAGCGTAGGGCCTTCGGGGGTAGTCTCTGGGGCCAACGTCCTGACTTTC
clone_size: .
v_call: TRBV9
j_call: TRBJ2-6
d_call: .

cdr3_aa: CASSFNNEQFF
cdr3_nt: TGCGCCAGCAGCTTCAACAATGAGCAGTTCTTC
clone_size: .
v_call: TRBV5-1
j_call: TRBJ2-1
d_call: .

cdr3_aa: CASSVAPGTSYEQFF
cdr3_nt: TGTGCCAGCAGCGTGGCTCCCGGGACTAGCTATGAGCAGTTCTTC
clone_size: .
v_call: TRBV9
j_call: TRBJ2-1
d_call: TRBD2

cdr3_aa: CASSILAGDTGELFF
cdr3_nt: TGTGCCAGCAGCATACTAGCGGGGGACACCGGGGAGCTGTTTTTT
clone_size: .
v_call: TRBV7-6
j_call: TRBJ2-2
d_call: TRBD2

cdr3_aa: CASSVGRREDSPLHF
cdr3_nt: TGTGCCAGCAGCGTAGGGCGCAGGGAGGATTCACCCCTCCACTTT
clone_size: .
v_call: TRBV9
j_call: TRBJ1-6
d_call: .

cdr3_aa: CASSLWGNEKLFF
cdr3_nt: TGTGCCAGCAGCTTATGGGGCAATGAAAAACTGTTTTTT
clone_size: .
v_call: TRBV7-9
j_call: TRBJ1-4
d_call: .

cdr3_aa: CASSGAGDSYGYTF
cdr3_nt: TGTGCCAGCAGTGGAGCAGGGGATAGCTATGGCTACACCTTC
clone_size: .
v_call: TRBV2
j_call: TRBJ1-2
d_call: .

cdr3_aa: CASSETTTVKGRNEQFF
cdr3_nt: TGTGCCAGCAGTGAAACCACGACAGTAAAAGGGCGCAATGAGCAGTTCTTC
clone_size: .
v_call: TRBV2
j_call: TRBJ2-1
d_call: .

cdr3_aa: CSVDQGTDTQYF
cdr3_nt: TGCAGCGTTGATCAGGGAACAGATACGCAGTATTTT
clone_size: once
v_call: TRBV29-1
j_call: TRBJ2-3
d_call: .

cdr3_aa: CASSFTATYEQYF
cdr3_nt: TGTGCCAGCAGCTTTACAGCTACCTACGAGCAGTACTTC
clone_size: .
v_call: TRBV7-9
j_call: TRBJ2-7
d_call: .

cdr3_aa: CASSPGQGTDTQYF
cdr3_nt: TGCGCCAGCAGCCCAGGACAGGGGACAGATACGCAGTATTTT
clone_size: .
v_call: TRBV5-1
j_call: TRBJ2-3
d_call: TRBD1

cdr3_aa: CASSPAGPGTTDTQYF
cdr3_nt: TGCGCCAGCAGCCCGGCGGGGCCTGGCACCACAGATACGCAGTATTTT
clone_size: .
v_call: TRBV5-1
j_call: TRBJ2-3
d_call: .

cdr3_aa: CASTLGAMNTEAFF
cdr3_nt: TGCGCCAGCACCTTGGGGGCTATGAACACTGAAGCTTTCTTT
clone_size: .
v_call: TRBV5-1
j_call: TRBJ1-1
d_call: .

cdr3_aa: CASSLWGAGQPQHF
cdr3_nt: TGTGCCAGCAGTTTATGGGGGGCAGGGCAGCCCCAGCATTTT
clone_size: .
v_call: TRBV28
j_call: TRBJ1-5
d_call: .

cdr3_aa: CASSSYGGQAFF
cdr3_nt: TGTGCCAGCAGCTCCTACGGGGGACAAGCTTTCTTT
clone_size: .
v_call: TRBV28
j_call: TRBJ1-1
d_call: .

cdr3_aa: CASRRTGVKNEQFF
cdr3_nt: TGTGCCAGCAGGCGGACAGGGGTAAAAAATGAGCAGTTCTTC
clone_size: .
v_call: TRBV6-5
j_call: TRBJ2-1
d_call: TRBD1

cdr3_aa: CASSNPVQSPLHF
cdr3_nt: TGTGCCAGCAGCAACCCTGTACAGTCACCCCTCCACTTT
clone_size: few
v_call: TRBV21-1
j_call: TRBJ1-6
d_call: .

cdr3_aa: CASSYYGTGEAEAFF
cdr3_nt: TGTGCCAGCAGCTATTACGGTACAGGGGAGGCTGAAGCTTTCTTT
clone_size: .
v_call: TRBV7-9
j_call: TRBJ1-1
d_call: TRBD1

cdr3_aa: CASSPRSGGDNEQFF
cdr3_nt: TGTGCCAGCTCACCACGGAGCGGGGGGGACAATGAGCAGTTCTTC
clone_size: .
v_call: TRBV18
j_call: TRBJ2-1
d_call: TRBD2

cdr3_aa: CASSLAGGGTEAFF
cdr3_nt: TGCGCCAGCAGCTTGGCCGGGGGGGGCACTGAAGCTTTCTTT
clone_size: .
v_call: TRBV5-1
j_call: TRBJ1-1
d_call: .

cdr3_aa: CATSWGQNTGELFF
cdr3_nt: TGTGCCACCAGCTGGGGGCAGAACACCGGGGAGCTGTTTTTT
clone_size: .
v_call: TRBV6-5
j_call: TRBJ2-2
d_call: .

cdr3_aa: CASSRQTFDTQYF
cdr3_nt: TGTGCCAGCAGCCGACAGACGTTTGATACGCAGTATTTT
clone_size: .
v_call: TRBV7-9
j_call: TRBJ2-3
d_call: .

cdr3_aa: CASSSQRGGSTDTQYF
cdr3_nt: TGCGCCAGCAGCTCCCAGCGGGGGGGGAGCACAGATACGCAGTATTTT
clone_size: .
v_call: TRBV5-1
j_call: TRBJ2-3
d_call: TRBD2

cdr3_aa: CASSIQGAVSGELFF
cdr3_nt: TGTGCCAGCAGCATACAGGGTGCGGTCTCCGGGGAGCTGTTTTTT
clone_size: .
v_call: TRBV21-1
j_call: TRBJ2-2
d_call: .

cdr3_aa: CAISEFQMNTEAFF
cdr3_nt: TGTGCCATCAGTGAGTTTCAGATGAACACTGAAGCTTTCTTT
clone_size: .
v_call: TRBV10-3
j_call: TRBJ1-1
d_call: .

cdr3_aa: CASKQGVEETQYF
cdr3_nt: TGCGCCAGCAAGCAGGGGGTGGAGGAGACCCAGTACTTC
clone_size: .
v_call: TRBV5-1
j_call: TRBJ2-5
d_call: TRBD1

cdr3_aa: CASSQLAGQAYNEQFF
cdr3_nt: TGCGCCAGCAGCCAATTGGCGGGACAGGCCTACAATGAGCAGTTCTTC
clone_size: .
v_call: TRBV4-1
j_call: TRBJ2-1
d_call: TRBD1

cdr3_aa: CSVLLAREGGTDTQYF
cdr3_nt: TGCAGCGTTCTTCTCGCGCGGGAGGGAGGCACAGATACGCAGTATTTT
clone_size: .
v_call: TRBV29-1
j_call: TRBJ2-3
d_call: TRBD2

cdr3_aa: CASSVDSGAPYNEQFF
cdr3_nt: TGTGCCAGCAGCGTAGATTCAGGGGCACCCTACAATGAGCAGTTCTTC
clone_size: .
v_call: TRBV9
j_call: TRBJ2-1
d_call: .

cdr3_aa: CASSSGTIGGYTF
cdr3_nt: TGTGCCAGCAGCTCAGGGACAATAGGCGGCTACACCTTC
clone_size: .
v_call: TRBV11-2
j_call: TRBJ1-2
d_call: .

cdr3_aa: CASSGTGSGELFF
cdr3_nt: TGTGCCAGCAGTGGGACAGGGTCCGGGGAGCTGTTTTTT
clone_size: .
v_call: TRBV2
j_call: TRBJ2-2
d_call: TRBD1

cdr3_aa: CASSLSGTNTGELFF
cdr3_nt: TGTGCCAGCAGCTTATCAGGGACGAACACCGGGGAGCTGTTTTTT
clone_size: .
v_call: TRBV11-2
j_call: TRBJ2-2
d_call: .

cdr3_aa: CASSSYQGQISGNTIYF
cdr3_nt: TGTGCCAGCAGTTCTTACCAGGGGCAGATCTCTGGAAACACCATATATTTT
clone_size: .
v_call: TRBV28
j_call: TRBJ1-3
d_call: .

cdr3_aa: CASRTGLAGVEQYF
cdr3_nt: TGTGCCAGCAGGACCGGCCTAGCGGGGGTTGAGCAGTACTTC
clone_size: .
v_call: TRBV6-1
j_call: TRBJ2-7
d_call: TRBD2

cdr3_aa: CASSLWATNEQFF
cdr3_nt: TGTGCCAGCAGCTTGTGGGCAACAAATGAGCAGTTCTTC
clone_size: .
v_call: TRBV7-2
j_call: TRBJ2-1
d_call: .

cdr3_aa: CASRRSSNEKLFF
cdr3_nt: TGTGCCAGCAGGCGCTCCTCTAATGAAAAACTGTTTTTT
clone_size: .
v_call: TRBV2
j_call: TRBJ1-4
d_call: .

cdr3_aa: CASKKSGTEETQYF
cdr3_nt: TGCGCCAGCAAAAAATCAGGGACAGAAGAGACCCAGTACTTC
clone_size: .
v_call: TRBV4-1
j_call: TRBJ2-5
d_call: TRBD1

cdr3_aa: CASRSGQLNSPLHF
cdr3_nt: TGTGCCAGCAGATCGGGACAGCTTAATTCACCCCTCCACTTT
clone_size: .
v_call: TRBV2
j_call: TRBJ1-6
d_call: TRBD1

cdr3_aa: CASSLAGAGDTQYF
cdr3_nt: TGTGCCAGTAGTCTCGCAGGGGCTGGAGATACGCAGTATTTT
clone_size: .
v_call: TRBV19
j_call: TRBJ2-3
d_call: .

cdr3_aa: CASSIGGVRRFEAFF
cdr3_nt: TGTGCCAGTAGTATTGGGGGCGTCCGTAGATTTGAAGCTTTCTTT
clone_size: .
v_call: TRBV19
j_call: TRBJ1-1
d_call: .

cdr3_aa: CASSLHQGPF
cdr3_nt: TGCGCCAGCAGCTTACACCAGGGGCCTTTT
clone_size: .
v_call: TRBV5-1
j_call: TRBJ1-4
d_call: .

cdr3_aa: CASSVEGGPSPGGQFF
cdr3_nt: TGTGCCAGCAGCGTAGAGGGGGGACCGTCACCGGGGGGGCAGTTCTTC
clone_size: once
v_call: TRBV9
j_call: TRBJ2-1
d_call: .

cdr3_aa: CASSLRGAVITDTQYF
cdr3_nt: TGTGCCAGCAGTTTGCGAGGCGCGGTTATCACAGATACGCAGTATTTT
clone_size: .
v_call: TRBV28
j_call: TRBJ2-3
d_call: .

cdr3_aa: CASSFLTGVPGDEQFF
cdr3_nt: TGCGCCAGCAGCTTCTTGACAGGGGTCCCCGGCGATGAGCAGTTCTTC
clone_size: .
v_call: TRBV5-1
j_call: TRBJ2-1
d_call: TRBD1

cdr3_aa: CASSESVGLAGGQEQFF
cdr3_nt: TGTGCCAGCAGTGAATCCGTCGGACTAGCGGGGGGCCAAGAGCAGTTCTTC
clone_size: .
v_call: TRBV2
j_call: TRBJ2-1
d_call: TRBD2

cdr3_aa: CASSLGDLAGGFEQYF
cdr3_nt: TGCGCCAGCAGCCTGGGAGATCTAGCGGGGGGATTCGAGCAGTACTTC
clone_size: .
v_call: TRBV5-1
j_call: TRBJ2-7
d_call: TRBD2

cdr3_aa: CASSEESASGNEQFF
cdr3_nt: TGTGCCAGCAGTGAAGAGAGCGCATCTGGAAATGAGCAGTTCTTC
clone_size: .
v_call: TRBV2
j_call: TRBJ2-1
d_call: .

cdr3_aa: CASSEVPGNPFGYTF
cdr3_nt: TGTGCCAGCAGTGAAGTTCCGGGAAACCCCTTTGGCTACACCTTC
clone_size: few
v_call: TRBV2
j_call: TRBJ1-2
d_call: .

cdr3_aa: CASSPPGQGNQPQHF
cdr3_nt: TGTGCCAGCTCACCACCGGGACAGGGGAATCAGCCCCAGCATTTT
clone_size: .
v_call: TRBV18
j_call: TRBJ1-5
d_call: TRBD1